Listed below are T cell receptor beta chains from one sample, sequenced in a study of blood T cell repertoires in COVID-19. TCRdb keeps only in-frame clones here, not all; method: immunoSEQ multiplex PCR. The sample has some 180,000 clones, about 80% seen once. Sequenced material: PBMCs or T cells enriched from blood (not recorded which). The source of these receptors is a man aged 55-75 years who had been exposed to COVID-19. Each CDR3 is given without its conserved first and last residue. The D gene is left open where the match is weak. Clone size is shown for a subset of rows, as once, few, many or a class of expanded clone.

>TRBD1|TRBV6-1|-
ASSESLGTGGAGNEQF
>-|TRBV11-3|few
ASSLDLLGTGHGYT
>TRBD2|TRBV9|-
ASSAGSGTSTDTQY
>TRBD2|TRBV19|-
ASSISGANTGELF
>-|TRBV27|-
ASSLADTQY
>TRBD1|TRBV5-6|once
ASSLGQGARAGYT
>TRBD1|TRBV9|-
ASSAGTANSPLH
>TRBD2|TRBV9|-
ASSVYATSGLGSSYNEQF
>TRBD1|TRBV29-1|-
SVEDQGVPNGYT
>TRBD2|TRBV9|-
ASSLGTSGIYEQY
>TRBD1|TRBV5-6|-
ASSLEGGAKNIQY
>-|TRBV6-5|many
ASSHGGFPDTQY
>TRBD2|TRBV6-4|-
ASSVAAGSTDTQY
>TRBD2|TRBV5-6|-
ASSLHLAGGGLGETQY
>-|TRBV9|-
ASSVVYETQY
>-|TRBV2|-
ASSLRGGTGPLNEQF
>TRBD1|TRBV28|few
AAGQGTNQPQH
>-|TRBV5-4|-
ASSLAGVESTEAF
>TRBD2|TRBV14|-
ASSRVRLAGGSNEQF
>TRBD2|TRBV19|-
ASSIPVGTSGQETQY
>TRBD1|TRBV18|once
ASSPLGQRKSGDTEAF
>-|TRBV6-1|-
ASSETLASTDTQY
>-|TRBV6-5|-
ASSLGLSSYEQY
>-|TRBV9|-
ATDQGKGNQPQH
>-|TRBV19|medium-sized
ASSSRVFYEQY
>-|TRBV19|-
ASSIVGSYEQY
>-|TRBV27|-
ASSFGRSGPTYTGELF
>-|TRBV21-1|-
ASSKEDLRGFCRGNTIY
>TRBD2|TRBV18|-
ASSPGLAASYEQY
>TRBD2|TRBV11-3|-
ASSLELAGGGQF
>TRBD1|TRBV5-1|-
ASSLEGTGGLGTEAF
>-|TRBV6-5|-
ASSANLGGQY
>TRBD2|TRBV28|few
ASSLLGLASSEQF
>TRBD1|TRBV4-1|few
ASSQEKQGDTYEQY
>-|TRBV5-5|-
ASSRSYEQY
>TRBD2|TRBV18|-
ASSQGTSPYNEQF
>-|TRBV11-2|-
ASSRPGILGQF
>TRBD1|TRBV11-2|-
ASSLLRGRTGNTIY
>TRBD1|TRBV30|-
AWSVPGSGTGLSGELF
>-|TRBV24-1|-
ATSDPNQGFNQPQH
>-|TRBV19|-
ASSVGQLNTEAF
>TRBD1|TRBV3-1/TRBV3-2|-
ASSYRQGQETQY
>TRBD2|TRBV7-8|-
ASSPRSSGRKETQY
>-|TRBV3-1/TRBV3-2|-
ASSPVRMSYEQY
>-|TRBV28|-
ASSLTGNQETQY
>TRBD2|TRBV29-1|few
SVTLLGGLGEQF
>TRBD2|TRBV3-1/TRBV3-2|once
ASSQRASGSYEQY
>-|TRBV5-4|-
ASSLELTRSYNEQF
>TRBD1|TRBV19|-
ASSPPRQGNTEAF
>-|TRBV10-3|-
AISDPERETYNEQF
>-|TRBV9|-
ASSASGLSNTGELF
>-|TRBV29-1|-
SVGGKLNTEAF
>TRBD1|TRBV19|few
ASTRTGEVGEAF
>TRBD1|TRBV10-1|-
ASSYRGNTGELF
>-|TRBV3-1/TRBV3-2|-
ASSLQGGMNTEAF
>-|TRBV6-5|-
ASSYSEGTGELF
>TRBD1|TRBV27|-
ASSYTGVGNSPLH
>-|TRBV6-5|-
ASRQSLSSGNTIY
>-|TRBV24-1|-
ATSSSGSTDTQY